The 8 T cell receptor beta chains below were found in one sample sequenced in a study of T-cell reconstitution after alpha-beta-depleted transplantation in children. Unique molecular identifiers were incorporated into the prepared TCRbeta library. TCRdb reprocessed the PCR reads with MiXCR, giving one entry per CDR3 protein. The sample includes 900,000 or so distinct CDR3 sequences, roughly 15% of them seen just once. Sample: PBMCs, mostly from graft donor cells, taken 360 days after TCRalphabeta/CD19-depleted stem cell transplant. These receptors all come from a male patient aged 10 to 17 who had a stem cell transplant for acute lymphoblastic leukemia, so the T cells may come from the graft donor.

In this sample, this clonotype turned up a few times. The gene calls are TRBV9 and TRBJ2-3; possibly TRBD2 for D (5 bases). The germline V gene has CDR1 SGDLS and CDR2 YYNGEE. V was clipped by 0 bases and J by 6 bases, with 14 bases between them. The CDR3 extends over 15 amino acids. CDR3 loop: CASSVDARTGDTQYF. CDR3 DNA sequence: TGTGCCAGCAGCGTAGATGCTCGAACGGGGGATACGCAGTATTTT.

This clonotype turned up a few times. The chain couples TRBV3-1 to TRBJ2-5; 7 bases match TRBD2. CDR1 LGHDT and CDR2 YNNKEL come from the germline V gene (reference sequence). The CDR3 length is 18 residues. V shed 0 bases, J shed 2 bases, and the junction held 12 bases outside the gene matches. In DNA form, the CDR3 reads TGTGCCAGCAGCCAAGATGGTTTGGCTAGCGGCTATCAAGAGACCCAGTACTTC. Translation: CASSQDGLASGYQETQYF.

This clonotype has more than one count but fewer than ten. The rearrangement uses TRBV4-1 and TRBJ2-3; 8 nucleotides align to TRBD2. Trimming removed 4 bases from V and 4 bases from J; junction bases left unmatched: 10. Germline values: CDR1 MGHRA, CDR2 YSYEKL. CDR3 size: 16 residues. In DNA, the CDR3 is TGCGCCAGCAGCCTCGCTCCGGGAGGGCCTTCAGATACGCAGTATTTT. Translating gives CASSLAPGGPSDTQYF.

CDR3 bases: TGTGCCAGCAGCTTGGGCCCGGAGGTCCAAGAGACCCAGTACTTC. Amino acids: CASSLGPEVQETQYF. The chain joins TRBV7-3 to TRBJ2-5; weak D call: TRBD2 (5 bases). CDR1 is SGHTA and CDR2 is FQGTGA in the germline V gene. The CDR3 covers 15 residues. V gave up 3 bases and J gave up 1 base, with 12 bases separating them.

This clonotype has at least ten counts. This chain connects TRBV4-1 to TRBJ2-3, with D possibly TRBD2 on 5 matching bases. V was cut by 1 base and J by 4 bases, with 15 bases left in between. Looked up from germline, CDR1 is MGHRA and CDR2 is YSYEKL. There are 16 residues in the CDR3. CDR3 loop: CASSQASTFGADTQYF. For the CDR3, the DNA is TGCGCCAGCAGCCAAGCTAGCACCTTTGGGGCAGATACGCAGTATTTT.

The rearrangement joins TRBV24-1 to TRBJ2-3; D is unclear. From germline, CDR1 is KGHDR and CDR2 SFDVKD. This CDR3 region has 13 residues. Trimming removed 1 base from V and 4 bases from J, with 5 bases in between. CDR3 loop: CATSDLEADTQYF. The CDR3 coding sequence is TGTGCCACCAGTGATTTAGAGGCAGATACGCAGTATTTT.

This clonotype was detected a few times. This chain connects TRBV18 to TRBJ2-1; 10 bases are a match to TRBD1. V shed 0 bases, J shed 1 base, and the junction held 9 bases outside the gene matches. The V gene's germline CDR1 is KGHSH and CDR2 LQKENI. CDR3 length: 19 amino acids. DNA of the CDR3: TGTGCCAGCTCACCACCTCACGGACAGGGGGGCAGATCCTACAATGAGCAGTTCTTC. It is translated as CASSPPHGQGGRSYNEQFF.

This clonotype was seen a few times. The chain recombines TRBV6-5 with TRBJ1-1; D ambiguous. CDR3 length: 18 amino acids. V lost 0 bases to trimming and J lost 0 bases, with 17 bases between them. Germline CDR1 reads MNHEY; CDR2 reads SVGAGI. CDR3 sequence: CASSYSTGKSSVNTEAFF. DNA of the CDR3: TGTGCCAGCAGTTACTCGACTGGGAAATCGTCGGTGAACACTGAAGCTTTCTTT.